This TCR beta chain came from a study of CD8+ T cells in alopecia areata. Patients with alopecia areata provided lesional scalp punch biopsies as well as peripheral blood. Extracted RNA was reverse transcribed, and the resulting cDNA served as sequencing template. TCRdb keeps only in-frame clones here, not all; method: immunoSEQ multiplex PCR. This sample yields about 64,000 clones, of which 44% are seen a single time; roughly 51% belongs to the top ten. The specimen sequenced was NKG2D-low CD8+ T cells sorted from blood. The source is a human donor with alopecia areata.

The CDR3 sequence: CAWGPRIRVEDTEAFF. The CDR3 DNA reads as TGTGCCTGGGGACCTAGAATCCGGGTAGAGGACACTGAAGCTTTCTTT. This chain links TRBV30 with TRBJ1-1; D is ambiguous. Germline lookup yields CDR1 GTSNPN and CDR2 SVGIG (reference sequence). This CDR3 spans 16 amino acids. V was cut by 5 bases and J by 3 bases, with 22 bases left in between.